This is a list of T cell receptor beta chains from one sample in a study of T cell responses to AZD1222 COVID-19 vaccine. Method: immunoSEQ multiplex PCR; TCRdb's copy keeps in-frame clones and lacks some. The data hold 140,000 or so clones, with 88% observed a single time. The sequencing here drew on peripheral blood, taken on day 0 of AZD1222 vaccination. Receptor source: an adult in good health. Both conserved end residues are part of each CDR3. D genes are given only for firm matches. The size entry is marked missing in some rows and otherwise reads once, few, many or a size class.

TRBV5-1	NA	TRBJ1-4	NA	TGCGCCAGCAGCCCGGCGGGGGGCCTAGATGAAAAACTGTTTTTT	CASSPAGGLDEKLFF
TRBV12-3/TRBV12-4	NA	TRBJ1-1	TRBD1	TGTGCCAGCAGTGCGACAGGGGTTACTGAAGCTTTCTTT	CASSATGVTEAFF
TRBV18	NA	TRBJ2-7	NA	TGTGCCAGCTCACAACAACAGGGTACGGAGGACGAGCAGTACTTC	CASSQQQGTEDEQYF
TRBV4-2	NA	TRBJ1-1	NA	TGTGCCAGCAGCCCAGGGTCAAGGAACACTGAAGCTTTCTTT	CASSPGSRNTEAFF
TRBV5-6	NA	TRBJ1-3	NA	TGTGCCAGCGGGGTTACGGGGACCGCCATATATTTT	CASGVTGTAIYF
TRBV5-1	once	TRBJ1-4	TRBD1	TGCGCCAGCAGCTTGGCCATACAGGGGACTAATGAAAAACTGTTTTTT	CASSLAIQGTNEKLFF
TRBV5-1	NA	TRBJ1-3	NA	TGCGCCAGCAGCTTGTGGGGTGCTGGAAACACCATATATTTT	CASSLWGAGNTIYF
TRBV28	NA	TRBJ2-5	NA	TGTGCCAGCAGTCCCCTTATCGAGACCCAGTACTTC	CASSPLIETQYF
TRBV2	NA	TRBJ2-3	NA	TGTGCCAGCAGTGTATACAGGGATGGCGATACGCAGTATTTT	CASSVYRDGDTQYF
TRBV10-3	NA	TRBJ2-1	TRBD2	TGTGCCATCAAACCTAGCGGGAGTGACGATGAGCAGTTCTTC	CAIKPSGSDDEQFF
TRBV19	few	TRBJ1-1	NA	TGTGCCAGTAGTATTTCCCCAGCGGGGAGAACTGAAGCTTTCTTT	CASSISPAGRTEAFF
TRBV12-3/TRBV12-4	NA	TRBJ1-2	NA	TGTGCCAGCACCCCGCGGGGGAGCTATGGCTACACCTTC	CASTPRGSYGYTF
TRBV6-5	medium-sized	TRBJ2-7	TRBD2	TGTGCCAGCACTCGCGGGAGGGCCAAGGACGAGCAGTACTTC	CASTRGRAKDEQYF
TRBV20-1	NA	TRBJ2-3	NA	TGCAGTGCTAGTAGTGAACTCCGCACAGATACGCAGTATTTT	CSASSELRTDTQYF
TRBV5-1	NA	TRBJ2-5	NA	TGCGCCAGCAGCTTGGGTCAGGGCGAGACCCAGTACTTC	CASSLGQGETQYF
TRBV5-5	NA	TRBJ1-5	NA	TGTGCCAGCAGCTTGGAGGGAAGCAATCAGCCCCAGCATTTT	CASSLEGSNQPQHF
TRBV24-1	NA	TRBJ2-7	TRBD1	TGTGCCACCAGTGATCCCGGGACAGGGCGATACGAGCAGTACTTC	CATSDPGTGRYEQYF
TRBV10-3	NA	TRBJ2-3	NA	TGTGCCATCAGTGGGGGGGCTAGCGCTAGCACAGATACGCAGTATTTT	CAISGGASASTDTQYF
TRBV15	NA	TRBJ2-1	NA	TGTGCCACCAGCATAGTGTTATCATACAATGAGCAGTTCTTC	CATSIVLSYNEQFF
TRBV30	NA	TRBJ1-1	NA	TGTGCCTGGATTTGGCAGGGGAGACCTGAAGCTTTCTTT	CAWIWQGRPEAFF
TRBV3-1/TRBV3-2	NA	TRBJ2-5	TRBD2	TGTGCCAGCAGCCAAGAATTTCCGGGACTAGCCTACTTC	CASSQEFPGLAYF
TRBV9	NA	TRBJ2-7	NA	TGTGCCAGCAGCCCTAGTGGGGCCGGATACGAGCAGTACTTC	CASSPSGAGYEQYF
TRBV28	NA	TRBJ2-7	NA	TGTGCCAGCAGTTCAGAAAGCGGACACTACGAGCAGTACTTC	CASSSESGHYEQYF
TRBV30	NA	TRBJ2-7	NA	TGTGCCTGGAGTGCCGGAATAGCGGACTACGAGCAGTACTTC	CAWSAGIADYEQYF
TRBV29-1	NA	TRBJ2-7	TRBD2	TGCAGCGTTTTGGTAGCGGGGGCTGTCTACGAGCAGTACTTC	CSVLVAGAVYEQYF
TRBV18	NA	TRBJ1-5	NA	TGCGCCAGCTCAGAAAGATATAGCAATCAGCCCCAGCATTTT	CASSERYSNQPQHF
TRBV2	NA	TRBJ2-3	TRBD2	TGTGCCAGCAGTGAGGCCGGACTAGCGGGGGATACGCAGTATTTT	CASSEAGLAGDTQYF
TRBV7-2	NA	TRBJ2-5	NA	TGTGCCAGCAGCTCCTGGTCGGACGAGACCCAGTACTTC	CASSSWSDETQYF
TRBV19	NA	TRBJ1-5	TRBD1	TGTGCCAGTAGGGGACAGGGCGGACAGCCCCAGCATTTT	CASRGQGGQPQHF
TRBV19	many	TRBJ1-1	NA	TGTGCCAGTAGTATAGGGGAGAGGGCTGAAGCTTTCTTT	CASSIGERAEAFF
TRBV4-1	NA	TRBJ2-2	NA	TGCGCCAGCAGCCAAGACCTTACCCGGGAGCTGTTTTTT	CASSQDLTRELFF
TRBV19	NA	TRBJ1-2	TRBD1	TGTGTCAGTAGTAAGACAGGGGGCGAGCGTGGCTACACCTTC	CVSSKTGGERGYTF
TRBV28	NA	TRBJ1-2	TRBD1	TGTGCCAGCAGTTTACCAACAGGGGGGCGGAACTATGGCTACACCTTC	CASSLPTGGRNYGYTF